This TCR beta chain was identified during a study of tumor-infiltrating lymphocytes in primary liver carcinoma (dated by TCRdb to about 2017). Turning to the overall study: Surgical resection was performed in China between late 2015 and early 2016 on about five patients with histopathologically diagnosed primary liver carcinoma. The five patients, three men and two women aged 30 to 69 years, had hepatocellular carcinoma (four) or combined HCC and intrahepatic cholangiocarcinoma (one). The five patients had tumors staged T1-T3 N0M0, with maximum diameters ranging from about 4.2 to 10 cm. Samples yielded roughly 3.5 to 8 million productive TCRbeta reads; read depth did not differ significantly between tissue types. Across five regions of each liver tumor, along with adjacent normal tissue and blood, the study brought together TCRbeta repertoire sequencing, expression microarrays and whole-exome sequencing. A total of 35 or so specimens from 5 patients, comprising approximately 25 tumor regions, 5 adjacent noncancerous liver tissues and 5 peripheral blood samples, were covered by TCRbeta repertoire sequencing. Technical replicate repertoires showed high reproducibility, with mean shared-clone rates near 0.89 and correlation coefficients above 0.95. What the work shows at the level of the full study, not this receptor alone: With just 4 or 5 patients in the study, the authors point out that the findings should be validated in a larger study. Because only the TCR beta chain was sequenced and unpaired alpha chains were not captured, true repertoire diversity is likely underestimated. Comparison of CD4+ and CD8+ T cell repertoires was precluded by the use of bulk unsorted samples. Compared with blood, tumors had a significantly larger share of the repertoire taken up by the top 250 clones (p = 0.039). Repertoire overlap was higher between tumor regions (mean around 36%) than tumor-adjacent (approximately 17%) or tumor-blood (approximately 15%) pairs, consistent with antigen-driven expansion.

Blood RNA was extracted from unsorted whole blood with TRIzol reagent; germline DNA came from the DNeasy Blood & Tissue kit. At the time of sampling, the patients had chronic HBV infection and had not received any treatment. Before surgery, approximately 3.7 milliliters of peripheral blood were drawn into K2EDTA tubes. A constant-region primer and ProtoScript II reverse transcriptase were used to reverse-transcribe TCRbeta-specific cDNA from about 530 ng total RNA. TCRbeta libraries were built with three nested multiplex PCR rounds, a slightly modified ARM-PCR procedure. Each of the first two PCR rounds ran for about 10 cycles using multiplex TRBV1-TRBV30 forward primers together with a Cbeta reverse primer. Sample barcodes and Illumina adapters were attached in a final 25-cycle PCR using Deep VentR polymerase. Amplicons of 200-500 bp were gel-purified with a QIAquick gel extraction kit before sequencing. An Illumina HiSeq 2500 was used to sequence the TCRbeta amplicons, generating 250-bp paired-end reads. The authors' pipeline ran thus. Reads were quality-trimmed with Trimmomatic v0.33, and paired reads were merged with FLASH v1.2.11 to recover full CDR3 sequences. MiGEC v1.2.1b assigned V, D and J germline segments to the rearranged TCRbeta sequences. Clonotype statistics, along with Shannon-Wiener diversity indices, were calculated using VDJtools v1.0.0. To cut down on sampling bias, every analysis after diversity analysis relied on just the 250 most abundant clonotypes from each sample. TCRdb trimmed the raw reads at Q25, called clones with MiXCR and kept productive beta chains. Rows are unified per CDR3 protein, each entry keeping the most common DNA and genes. What appears here as the V and J calls and clone size reflects TCRdb's work, not the paper's. For this sample there are some 320,000 distinct CDR3 sequences; approximately 65% appear just once. The top ten constitute roughly 10% of the sample.

The CDR3 goes from the cysteine to the phenylalanine over 14 residues. Solely the CDR3 DNA is kept, with 42 bases framed from the first base. CDR1 and CDR2 are drawn from the germline V gene: SGHRS, YFSETQ. On this clonotype: Its antigen is still unknown. The junction differs from germline at one of its ends, possibly a read error.

This TCR came from a man aged 40-49 years with primary liver carcinoma and hepatitis B virus infection. The rearranged segments are TRBV5-1 and TRBJ2-3; a stretch of 7 junction bases matches TRBD1. Sequenced material: peripheral blood. The DNA sequence is as follows: TGCGCCAGCAGCTTGGGAGGGGGCATAGATATGCAGTATTTT. This codes for CASSLGGGIDMQYF.